This T cell receptor beta chain is drawn from a study of control samples from healthy donors and cancer patients. Here immunoSEQ multiplex PCR was the method, and the copy in TCRdb shows in-frame clones only, minus some. This sample has about 160,000 clones; roughly 90% occur once, and the top ten carry less than 0.75%. Sequenced input: blood. The origin of this receptor is a young woman in good health.

The CDR3 spells CSVDPTFGGPDTQYF. Written as DNA, the CDR3 is TGCAGCGTTGACCCTACTTTTGGGGGTCCAGATACGCAGTATTTT. The J gene is TRBJ2-3, the V gene TRBV29-1, with D tentatively TRBD1 or TRBD2 (5 bases each). Trimming stripped 3 bases from V and 4 bases from J, with 17 bases between. The germline V gene encodes CDR1 SQVTM and CDR2 ANQGSEA. The CDR3 totals 15 residues.